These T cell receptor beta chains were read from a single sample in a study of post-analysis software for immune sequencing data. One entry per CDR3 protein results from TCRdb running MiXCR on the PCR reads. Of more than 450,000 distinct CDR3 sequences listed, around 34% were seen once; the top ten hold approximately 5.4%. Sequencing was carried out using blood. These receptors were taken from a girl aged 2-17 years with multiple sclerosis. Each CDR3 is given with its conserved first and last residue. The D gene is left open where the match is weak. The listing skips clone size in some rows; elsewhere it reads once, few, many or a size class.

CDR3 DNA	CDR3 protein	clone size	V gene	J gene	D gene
TGCGCCAGCAGCTTGAGCGTACCACCTAGCACAGATACGCAGTATTTT	CASSLSVPPSTDTQYF	.	TRBV5-1	TRBJ2-3	.
TGCGCCAGCAGCCAAGTCGTGACTAAAGGGACCCAGTACTTC	CASSQVVTKGTQYF	.	TRBV4-1	TRBJ2-5	.
TGTGCCAGCACGTCGGGGAGCTCCTACGGGCAGTACTTC	CASTSGSSYGQYF	.	TRBV12-3/TRBV12-4	TRBJ2-7	.
TGTGCCAGCAGCTCCCTCGGCACGTTCCTGACCCAGTACTTC	CASSSLGTFLTQYF	.	TRBV7-9	TRBJ2-5	.
TGCAGTGCGGGGACTAGCGGGGGGGCGTACCAAGAGACCCAGTACTTC	CSAGTSGGAYQETQYF	few	TRBV20-1	TRBJ2-5	TRBD2
TGTGCCATCACGGCTAGATCGGACAATGAGCAGTTCTTC	CAITARSDNEQFF	.	TRBV10-3	TRBJ2-1	.
TGTGCCAGCAGTCGGACAGGGGGCGAAGATGGCTACACCTTC	CASSRTGGEDGYTF	.	TRBV12-3/TRBV12-4	TRBJ1-2	TRBD1
TGCAGCGGAACAGGGCCGGGGGAGACCCAGTACTTC	CSGTGPGETQYF	many	TRBV29-1	TRBJ2-5	.
TGCAGCGTTGGGGACAGGGGGGGGCCCTCCTACGAGCAGTACTTC	CSVGDRGGPSYEQYF	.	TRBV29-1	TRBJ2-7	TRBD1
TGTGCCAGCAGTTCGCCAGGGACACAAGAGACCCAGTACTTC	CASSSPGTQETQYF	few	TRBV6-6	TRBJ2-5	.
TGCGCCGGCAGCTTGCAGGGCGGTACTGAAGCTTTCTTT	CAGSLQGGTEAFF	.	TRBV5-1	TRBJ1-1	.
TGTGCCAGCAGTACCCCCCCAGGGAGGAGGGACGAGCAGTACTTC	CASSTPPGRRDEQYF	.	TRBV5-6	TRBJ2-7	.
TGCAGCTGGACCCAACTGGAGACCCAGTACTTC	CSWTQLETQYF	few	TRBV29-1	TRBJ2-5	.
TGCAGTGCTAGAGATCGGAAGACCGGGACAGGGGGGAATGAGCAGTTCTTC	CSARDRKTGTGGNEQFF	.	TRBV20-1	TRBJ2-1	TRBD1
TGTGCCAGCAGCTTAGGACAGGGGCCCCGCTACGAGCAGTACTTC	CASSLGQGPRYEQYF	.	TRBV5-5	TRBJ2-7	TRBD1
TGTGCCAGCAGCATACAGACAACAGAGACCCAGTACTTC	CASSIQTTETQYF	few	TRBV5-6	TRBJ2-5	.
TGTGCCAGCAGTTCCCACACAGGGAATTCACCCCTCCACTTT	CASSSHTGNSPLHF	.	TRBV6-5	TRBJ1-6	.
TGTGCCAGCAGCCAAGAGGTACTAACCCCCTACAATGAGCAGTTCTTC	CASSQEVLTPYNEQFF	.	TRBV3-1	TRBJ2-1	.
TGCAGTGCCCTCCCCCTTTCGGGGCGACAAGAGACCCAGTACTTC	CSALPLSGRQETQYF	few	TRBV20-1	TRBJ2-5	.
TGTGCCAGCAGCCAATTCCGAGTCCTCACAGATACGCAGTATTTT	CASSQFRVLTDTQYF	.	TRBV3-1	TRBJ2-3	.
TGTGCCAGCGCCTTCGACAGGGCCGGCAATCAGCCCCAGCATTTT	CASAFDRAGNQPQHF	.	TRBV12-3/TRBV12-4	TRBJ1-5	TRBD1
TGCAGCACCCTAAAAACTACCGAAGCTTTCTTT	CSTLKTTEAFF	.	TRBV29-1	TRBJ1-1	.
TGCAGTGCTAGTCCCCCGACTGGACCCTATGGCTACACCTTC	CSASPPTGPYGYTF	once	TRBV20-1	TRBJ1-2	.
TGTGCCAGCAGTGAGACAGGGGGCGGTGAGCAGTTCTTC	CASSETGGGEQFF	few	TRBV6-5	TRBJ2-1	TRBD1
TGTGCCAGCAGTGGGACAGGGGATTACAATGAGCAGTACTTC	CASSGTGDYNEQYF	.	TRBV6-1	TRBJ2-5	TRBD1
TGTGCCAGCAGCTTGGATTGGACAGGGGGTTCACCCCTCCACTTT	CASSLDWTGGSPLHF	.	TRBV5-5	TRBJ1-6	TRBD1
TGTGCCAGCAGCTCCGGACCTTCAAGAGCTTTCTTT	CASSSGPSRAFF	.	TRBV25-1	TRBJ1-1	.
TGCAGCGTCAGGCAGGGAGGCACTGAAGCTTTCTTT	CSVRQGGTEAFF	.	TRBV29-1	TRBJ1-1	.
TGTGCCAGCAGCGCCCGGGACAGGGGGAGCACTGAAGCTTTCTTT	CASSARDRGSTEAFF	.	TRBV3-1	TRBJ1-1	TRBD1
TGCAGTGTCCAAAGGGACAGCGGGACTTGGGAGACCCAGTACTTC	CSVQRDSGTWETQYF	once	TRBV20-1	TRBJ2-5	.
TGTGCCTTCTTAGCCGGGACAGGATTATACGAGCAGTACTTC	CAFLAGTGLYEQYF	.	TRBV30	TRBJ2-7	TRBD1
TGTGCCATCAGTCCCGGACAGACTGGGGCCAACGTCCTGACTTTC	CAISPGQTGANVLTF	many	TRBV10-3	TRBJ2-6	.
TGTGCCAGCTCACCAGTAGACGTGACGTACGGCTACACCTTC	CASSPVDVTYGYTF	.	TRBV18	TRBJ1-2	.
TGCGCCAGCAGCTTGAAAGGAAACACCGGGGAGCTGTTTTTT	CASSLKGNTGELFF	few	TRBV5-1	TRBJ2-2	.
TGTGCCAGCAGCGTAGGATCAGGGCCAAAAGAGACCCAGTACTTC	CASSVGSGPKETQYF	few	TRBV9	TRBJ2-5	.
TGTGCCAGCCTTCACTACTCTGGGGCCAACGTCCTGACTTTC	CASLHYSGANVLTF	few	TRBV28	TRBJ2-6	.
TGTGCCAGCACCACTCCTGGCGGGGTGGGTGCCGAGACCCAGTACTTC	CASTTPGGVGAETQYF	.	TRBV3-1	TRBJ2-5	.
TGTGCCAGCAGTCCCCCAGGGGATCCCTATGGCTACACCTTC	CASSPPGDPYGYTF	few	TRBV6-6	TRBJ1-2	.
TGTGCCAGCAGCTTGGAGGCCAGCACCTACAATGAGCAGTTCTTC	CASSLEASTYNEQFF	.	TRBV5-5	TRBJ2-1	.
TGTGCCAGCAGTGGGAGCGGGTTTACCGGAGATACGCAGTATTTT	CASSGSGFTGDTQYF	.	TRBV6-1	TRBJ2-3	.
TGTGCCAGCACCGAAACTCACAGGGGCCTCAAGACCCAGTACTTC	CASTETHRGLKTQYF	few	TRBV6-2/TRBV6-3	TRBJ2-5	TRBD1
TGTGCCAGCAGTGAAGCCCATAGACAGGCCGGGGAGCTGTTTTTT	CASSEAHRQAGELFF	.	TRBV2	TRBJ2-2	.
TGTGCCACCAGCCGGGACCCTAAACCCGGGGAGCTGTTTTTT	CATSRDPKPGELFF	.	TRBV15	TRBJ2-2	.
TGCAGTGCTAGAGTTTCCATTGGGACAGGTTTGGAGACCCAGTACTTC	CSARVSIGTGLETQYF	.	TRBV20-1	TRBJ2-5	TRBD1
TGTGCCAGCGCCGACGGGGCGTCAGTAGGTGGCTACACCTTC	CASADGASVGGYTF	.	TRBV6-5	TRBJ1-2	.
TGTGCCAGCAGCCAATACCGACAGGTTAACTATGGCTACACCTTC	CASSQYRQVNYGYTF	few	TRBV3-1	TRBJ1-2	.
TGCAGCGTTGAAGATCCCGAGGGACCTGGGGCCAACGTCCTGACTTTC	CSVEDPEGPGANVLTF	few	TRBV29-1	TRBJ2-6	.
TGTGCCAGCAGCTTAGGGGGGGCTGGCACAGATACGCAGTATTTT	CASSLGGAGTDTQYF	many	TRBV7-2	TRBJ2-3	.
TGTGCCAGCAAAAGACCCGCAGGGGACCAACCTTCCTACGAGCAGTACTTC	CASKRPAGDQPSYEQYF	few	TRBV2	TRBJ2-7	.